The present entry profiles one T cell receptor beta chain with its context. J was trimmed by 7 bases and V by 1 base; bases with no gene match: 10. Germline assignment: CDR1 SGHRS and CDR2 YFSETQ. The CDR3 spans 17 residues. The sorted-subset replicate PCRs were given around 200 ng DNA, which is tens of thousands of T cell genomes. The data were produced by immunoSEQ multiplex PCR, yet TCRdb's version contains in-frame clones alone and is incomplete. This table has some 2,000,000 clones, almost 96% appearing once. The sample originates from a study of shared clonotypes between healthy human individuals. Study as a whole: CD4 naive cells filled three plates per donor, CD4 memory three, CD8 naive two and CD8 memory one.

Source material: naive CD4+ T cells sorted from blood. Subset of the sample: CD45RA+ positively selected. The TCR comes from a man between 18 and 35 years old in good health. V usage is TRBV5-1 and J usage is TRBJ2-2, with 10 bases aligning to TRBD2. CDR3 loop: CASSLSGLAGAGGELFF. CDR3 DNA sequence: TGCGCCAGCAGCTTGAGTGGGCTAGCGGGAGCTGGCGGGGAGCTGTTTTTT. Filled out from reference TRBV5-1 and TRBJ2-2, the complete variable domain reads KAGVTQTPRYLIKTRGQQVTLSCSPISGHRSVSWYQQTPGQGLQFLFEYFSETQRNKGNFPGRFSGRQFSNSRSEMNVSTLELGDSALYLCASSLSGLAGAGGELFFGEGSRLTVL.